The 6 T cell receptor beta chains reported below all come from one sample, sequenced in a study of CD8 T cells in ankylosing spondylitis. From the 5' RACE reads, TCRdb called clonotypes with MiXCR, one entry per CDR3 protein. Of 150,000 or so distinct CDR3 sequences listed, 8.5% to 10% are singletons. Sample: blood, either unsorted or a sorted T cell fraction (not recorded which). The source is a female donor with ankylosing spondylitis or in good health (not recorded which).

This clonotype was seen many times. The chain carries TRBV5-1 and TRBJ1-2, with 10 bases that match TRBD1. V dropped 4 bases and J dropped 7; count of bases not matched to a gene: 7. Germline V CDR1 and CDR2: SGHRS, YFSETQ. CDR3 length equals 14 residues. CDR3 amino acids: CASSTRTGGVGYTF. The CDR3 DNA follows: TGCGCCAGCAGCACCAGGACAGGGGGAGTTGGCTACACCTTC.

The chain carries TRBV7-8 and TRBJ2-1, with 9 bases lining up with TRBD2. J gave up 1 base and V 5 bases, and 15 bases lay outside the gene matches. CDR3 length: 19 residues. Germline V gene sequence: CDR1 SGHVS, CDR2 FQNEAQ. The CDR3 DNA sequence: TGTGCCAGCAGCACGAGACTAGCGGAGGCCCAAGTATCCTACAATGAGCAGTTCTTC. Its translation is CASSTRLAEAQVSYNEQFF.

This clonotype came up a few times. V usage is TRBV20-1 and J usage is TRBJ2-1; D gene unclear. Germline V gene data show CDR1 as DFQATT and CDR2 as SNEGSKA (reference sequence). The CDR3 is made up of 10 amino acids. V shed 2 bases and J shed 7 bases, with 3 bases lying between them. The CDR3 region is CSARRNEQFF. CDR3 nucleotides: TGCAGTGCTAGAAGGAATGAGCAGTTCTTC.

This clonotype showed up many times. The rearrangement joins TRBV12-3 or TRBV12-4 to TRBJ1-4; the D gene is possibly TRBD1 (5 bases). V lost 6 bases, J lost 1 base, and 9 bases lay in between. There are 14 residues in the CDR3. The CDR3 nucleotides read TGTGCCAGCAGGCGAGGGGAAACTAATGAAAAACTGTTTTTT. It specifies CASRRGETNEKLFF.

This rearrangement joins TRBV9 to TRBJ2-3; 13 bases line up with TRBD2. Trimming took 3 bases from V and 5 from J; bases not matched to a gene: 9. Germline V CDR1 and CDR2: SGDLS, YYNGEE. CDR3 length: 17 amino acids. CDR3 amino acids: CASSARLAGGSEDTQYF. The CDR3 DNA is TGTGCCAGCAGCGCACGACTAGCGGGAGGATCAGAAGATACGCAGTATTTT.

This clonotype has more than one count but fewer than ten. The rearrangement uses TRBV4-3 and TRBJ2-1; D is possibly TRBD2 (5 bases). The germline gives CDR1 LGHNA, CDR2 YSLEER. The V end was cut by 0 bases, the J end by 7 bases, with 16 bases between. The CDR3 contains 16 residues. CDR3 loop: CASSQDLLPGENEQFF. In DNA, the CDR3 is TGCGCCAGCAGCCAAGATCTTCTCCCTGGGGAGAATGAGCAGTTCTTC.